The 18 T cell receptor beta chains below were found in one sample sequenced in a study of shared clonotypes between healthy human individuals. This table comes from immunoSEQ multiplex PCR, and its TCRdb copy is limited to in-frame clones, with some not included. The sample consists of 490,000 or so clones, 65% to 80% of them appearing once. The specimen was PBMCs. These receptors were obtained from a woman aged 40 to 55 in good health. Some clones in this sample may be carry-over from other donors' samples.

The V and J genes are TRBV15 and TRBJ2-7; D ambiguous. The CDR3 is 13 amino acids. Germline assignment: CDR1 LNHNV and CDR2 YYDKDF (reference sequence). Trimming left V 0 bases short and J 4 bases short, with 7 bases between. The CDR3: CATSREGIYEQYF. DNA for the CDR3: TGTGCCACCAGCAGAGAGGGCATTTACGAGCAGTACTTC.

This sequence joins TRBV2 and TRBJ2-3, with 7 bases lining up with TRBD1. This CDR3 is built from 14 residues. J was trimmed by 7 bases and V by 6 bases; bases with no gene match: 10. Germline loops: CDR1 SNHLY, CDR2 FYNNEI. CDR3 coding DNA: TGTGCCAGCAGGACGGTAGGGGGCGTAAATACGCAGTATTTT. This gives the protein CASRTVGGVNTQYF.

The chain links TRBV2 to TRBJ2-7; 9 nucleotides match TRBD2. The CDR3 consists of 15 residues. The junction had 6 bases not matched to a gene; V was cut back by 3 bases and J by 3 bases. Germline V lookup: CDR1 SNHLY, CDR2 FYNNEI. The CDR3 loop is CASSDFKREVYEQYF. In nucleotides, the CDR3 is TGTGCCAGCAGTGACTTCAAGCGGGAGGTCTACGAGCAGTACTTC.

There are many counts of this clone. The chain has TRBV11-1 and TRBJ2-1; TRBD2 matches 8 bases. V lost 5 bases, J lost 4 bases, and 16 bases stayed unmatched. Germline lookup yields CDR1 SGHAT and CDR2 FQDESV (reference sequence). The CDR3 spans 18 residues. This chain's CDR3 is CASSPMGVSGSGYNEQFF. CDR3 DNA sequence: TGTGCCAGCAGCCCAATGGGGGTGAGCGGGAGTGGTTACAATGAGCAGTTCTTC.

CDR3 in amino acids: CASSPGQNNEQFF. For the CDR3, the DNA is TGTGCCAGCAGCCCGGGCCAAAACAATGAGCAGTTCTTC. The chain uses TRBV6-5 and TRBJ2-1, with D unclear. This CDR3 comprises 13 residues. V was cut by 6 bases and J by 5 bases, with 11 bases left in between. Germline loops: CDR1 MNHEY, CDR2 SVGAGI.

The V call is TRBV28, the J call TRBJ2-2; TRBD2 aligns across 11 bases. This CDR3 has 16 amino acids. CDR1 is MDHEN, CDR2 SYDVKM, per germline. With V trimmed by 6 bases and J by 3 bases, 6 bases remained unmatched. The CDR3 nucleotides read TGTGCCAGCAGCTCCGGGACTAGCGGATACACCGGGGAGCTGTTTTTT. This translates into CASSSGTSGYTGELFF.

The chain joins TRBV30 to TRBJ2-2; the match to TRBD2 covers 10 bases. The germline V gene has CDR1 GTSNPN and CDR2 SVGIG (reference sequence). This CDR3 has 14 amino acids. V was clipped by 5 bases and J by 1 base; unmatched bases: 1. CDR3 in DNA: TGTGCCTGGTGGACTAGCGGGAACACCGGGGAGCTGTTTTTT. It yields the protein CAWWTSGNTGELFF.

This CDR3 reads CASSEDTGASNYGYTF. Written as DNA, the CDR3 is TGTGCCAGCAGTGAAGACACAGGGGCCTCTAACTATGGCTACACCTTC. The chain joins TRBV2 to TRBJ1-2, with TRBD1 matching over 7 bases. Germline V gene data show CDR1 as SNHLY and CDR2 as FYNNEI. Germline trimming cut 1 base from V and 0 bases from J; bases unmatched to any gene: 5. CDR3 length: 16 residues.

The gene calls are TRBV6-1 and TRBJ2-1; weak D call: TRBD1 (6 bases). CDR3 size: 15 residues. Between the trimmed V and J ends, which lost 4 bases and 4 bases, there was a span of 14 bases. CDR1 and CDR2 from the germline V gene are MNHNS and SASEGT. The CDR3 loop reads CASSVGTGPYNEQFF. The DNA of the CDR3 is TGTGCCAGCAGTGTAGGTACAGGGCCTTACAATGAGCAGTTCTTC.

This clone showed up many times. V gene TRBV19 combines with J gene TRBJ1-2; D is undetermined. This CDR3 comprises 14 residues. Germline assignment: CDR1 LNHDA and CDR2 SQIVND (reference sequence). The V end was cut by 7 bases, the J end by 4 bases, with 16 bases between. DNA of the CDR3: TGTGCCAGTACTCCCGGCGGGGTAGCCTATGGCTACACCTTC. Translation gives CASTPGGVAYGYTF.

V and J are TRBV15 and TRBJ2-7; D gene unclear. The CDR3 totals 13 residues. Trimming took 0 bases from V and 6 from J, leaving 9 bases between them. Germline V gene sequence: CDR1 LNHNV, CDR2 YYDKDF (reference sequence). CDR3 nucleotide sequence: TGTGCCACCAGCAGAGACGACTGGGGCGAGCAGTACTTC. This codes for CATSRDDWGEQYF.

V gene TRBV7-8 combines with J gene TRBJ1-1; no clear D gene. The CDR3 loop spans 13 amino acids. Deletions cut 5 bases from V and 2 bases from J, with 9 bases between. The V gene's germline CDR1 is SGHVS and CDR2 FQNEAQ. CDR3 nucleotide sequence: TGTGCCAGCAGCCCCCGACATAACACTGAAGCTTTCTTT. This translates into CASSPRHNTEAFF.

V and J are TRBV23-1 and TRBJ2-2, with TRBD1 matching over 7 bases. TRBV23-1 is flagged as an ORF with uncertain function. CDR3 length equals 17 residues. V was clipped by 7 bases and J by 0 bases; unmatched bases: 11. CDR3 loop: CASTQDRFIANTGELFF. CDR3 coding DNA: TGCGCCAGCACCCAGGACAGGTTCATAGCGAACACCGGGGAGCTGTTTTTT.

This chain uses TRBV30 with TRBJ1-2; possibly TRBD1 for D (5 bases). Germline V lookup: CDR1 GTSNPN, CDR2 SVGIG (reference sequence). Trimming removed 4 bases at V and 5 bases at J, with 17 bases between. The CDR3 totals 14 residues. CDR3 in amino acids: CAWKEQENPYGYTF. The CDR3, as DNA: TGTGCCTGGAAGGAACAGGAGAATCCATATGGCTACACCTTC.

Comments on this clone: One end of the junction varies from germline; a read error may be responsible. Other DNA sequences in this sample translate to the same CDR3. This chain uses TRBV29-1 with TRBJ1-4; D not resolved. Germline V lookup: CDR1 SQVTM, CDR2 ANQGSEA. The CDR3 runs 12 residues. The CDR3 coding sequence is TGCAGCGTCGAAGATCTTGGCGAAAAACTGTTTTTT. It is translated as CSVEDLGEKLFF.

The chain uses TRBV10-3 and TRBJ2-5, with TRBD1 matching 8 bases. The J segment lost 2 bases and the V segment lost 10 bases, leaving 3 bases of the junction unmatched. This CDR3 has 12 residues. Germline-derived CDR1 and CDR2 are ENHRY and SYGVKD. The DNA for the CDR3 is TGTGCCAGCCGACAGGGGCAAGAGACCCAGTACTTC. Translation gives CASRQGQETQYF.

The J gene is TRBJ2-7, the V gene TRBV7-3; 8 bases match TRBD2. This CDR3 spans 13 amino acids. Looked up from germline, CDR1 is SGHTA and CDR2 is FQGTGA. Trimming removed 5 bases from V and 3 bases from J; junction bases left unmatched: 3. Here the CDR3 reads CASSPTSGYEQYF. In nucleotides, the CDR3 is TGTGCCAGCAGCCCCACTAGCGGCTACGAGCAGTACTTC.

This clone has a handful of counts. The chain links TRBV5-5 to TRBJ2-7, with D uncertain. V was shortened by 4 bases and J by 2 bases, with 13 bases between the two germline ends. The CDR3 is made up of 14 amino acids. Germline-derived CDR1 and CDR2 are SGHKS and YYEKEE (reference sequence). DNA for the CDR3: TGTGCCAGCAGCCCCCGGACGAAAACCTACGAGCAGTACTTC. It codes for CASSPRTKTYEQYF.